This TCR beta chain was retrieved from a study of Graves' ophthalmopathy and Graves' hyperthyroidism. This clonotype was observed at least ten times. The CDR3 loop spans 16 amino acids. Germline V gives CDR1 LGHDT, CDR2 YNNKEL (reference sequence). Trimming took 3 bases from V and 4 from J; bases not matched to a gene: 8. If no ophthalmopathy appeared within 18 months of follow-up, hyperthyroidism was termed stable. Physicians reached a diagnosis by relying on clinical symptoms, serum thyroxine, TRAb, thyroid ultrasound and orbital computed tomography. RNA transcripts yielded amplified TCR beta CDR3 regions. HTBI primers served in a first-round RT-PCR, which a second-round multiplex PCR followed. TCRdb analysed the multiplex PCR reads with MiXCR anew, one entry per CDR3 protein. The table has more than 300,000 distinct CDR3 sequences, approximately 18% seen once.

V and J are TRBV3-1 and TRBJ2-7, with 11 bases fitting TRBD2. The clonotype was recovered from an adult woman with stable Graves' hyperthyroidism. Source material: peripheral blood. The CDR3 reads CASSHATSGSSYEQYF. Written as DNA, the CDR3 is TGTGCCAGCAGCCACGCCACTAGCGGGAGTTCGTACGAGCAGTACTTC.